This entry lists 18 T cell receptor beta chains sequenced from one sample in a study of blood T cell repertoires in COVID-19. Method: immunoSEQ multiplex PCR; TCRdb's copy keeps in-frame clones and lacks some. This table has roughly 55,000 clones, roughly 80% appearing once. Input material: peripheral blood. These receptors all come from a woman aged 60-70 years with acute or convalescent COVID-19.

This chain links TRBV4-2 with TRBJ2-7; 11 nucleotides match TRBD1. Germline V gives CDR1 LGHNA, CDR2 YNFKEQ. This CDR3 has 17 amino acids. The V gene end was trimmed by 2 bases and the J gene end by 4 bases; junction bases not matched to a gene: 10. The CDR3, as DNA: TGTGCCAGCAGCCAAAATACCGGGACAGGGGGTGTGTACGAGCAGTACTTC. It encodes CASSQNTGTGGVYEQYF.

This clone has just a few counts. The same CDR3 also results from other DNA sequences found in this sample. The chain links TRBV5-1 to TRBJ2-2, with 9 bases fitting TRBD1. Germline V gene sequence: CDR1 SGHRS, CDR2 YFSETQ. V shed 3 bases and J 8 bases; nucleotides not matched to a gene: 5. The CDR3 loop spans 14 amino acids. Here the CDR3 DNA reads TGCGCCAGCAGCTGGGGACAGGGCACGGGGGAGCTGTTTTTT. Amino acids: CASSWGQGTGELFF.

The V call is TRBV3-1 (or the pseudogene TRBV3-2), the J call TRBJ2-4; possibly TRBD2 for D (6 bases). Germline CDR1 reads LGHDT; CDR2 reads YNNKEL (reference sequence). Trimming removed 3 bases at V and 6 bases at J, with 18 bases between. The CDR3 length is 16 residues. CDR3 loop: CASSQAGSGGANIQYF. CDR3 nucleotide sequence: TGTGCCAGCAGCCAGGCCGGGTCCGGGGGTGCAAACATTCAGTACTTC.

This clone was observed a few times. The chain has TRBV7-9 and TRBJ1-3, with a tentative D call TRBD1 (5 bases). There are 14 residues in the CDR3. Germline CDR1 SEHNR, CDR2 FQNEAQ (reference sequence). V lost 2 bases to trimming and J lost 3 bases, with 8 bases between them. The CDR3 loop is CASSLLQDGNTIYF. DNA for the CDR3: TGTGCCAGCAGCTTATTACAGGATGGAAACACCATATATTTT.

The chain is built from TRBV27 and TRBJ2-7; D perhaps matches TRBD2 (6 bases). The CDR3 runs to 14 residues. V gave up 6 bases and J gave up 11 bases, with 23 bases separating them. Germline loops: CDR1 MNHEY, CDR2 SMNVEV (reference sequence). Here the CDR3 reads CASRIPGSRTREYF. CDR3 bases: TGTGCCAGCAGAATACCCGGGAGTAGGACCCGGGAGTACTTC.

V usage is TRBV11-2 and J usage is TRBJ2-6; 7 bases map to TRBD1. With V trimmed by 5 bases and J by 1 base, 5 bases remained unmatched. Germline-derived CDR1 and CDR2 are SGHAT and FQNNGV. The CDR3 runs to 16 residues. This chain's CDR3 is CASSTGVQSGANVLTF. The CDR3 DNA reads as TGTGCCAGCAGCACAGGGGTACAGTCTGGGGCCAACGTCCTGACTTTC.

V gene TRBV28 combines with J gene TRBJ1-6; the D is unclear. Trimming shortened V by 8 bases and J by 0 bases, and 17 bases separated the two germline ends. This CDR3 has 17 amino acids. Germline lookup yields CDR1 MDHEN and CDR2 SYDVKM. CDR3 bases: TGTGCCAGCTTTACTATTGGCGAGGGCTCCTATAATTCACCCCTCCACTTT. Protein product: CASFTIGEGSYNSPLHF.

This rearrangement joins TRBV19 to TRBJ2-6; D may be TRBD2 (5 bases). V dropped 4 bases and J dropped 4 bases, with 11 bases sitting between them. Germline V lookup: CDR1 LNHDA, CDR2 SQIVND (reference sequence). The CDR3 is made up of 15 amino acids. CDR3 amino acids: CASSNEGTGANVLTF. The CDR3 DNA sequence: TGTGCCAGTAGTAACGAGGGAACAGGGGCCAACGTCCTGACTTTC.

A note on this clone: Other nucleotide sequences from this sample produce the same CDR3. This chain connects TRBV18 to TRBJ1-1; 7 bases agree with TRBD1. V dropped 4 bases and J dropped 0; count of bases not matched to a gene: 2. Germline V gives CDR1 KGHSH, CDR2 LQKENI. This CDR3 region has 14 residues. The CDR3 protein is CASSLGQMNTEAFF. CDR3 nucleotide sequence: TGTGCCAGCTCACTGGGACAGATGAACACTGAAGCTTTCTTT.

V is TRBV5-5 and J is TRBJ1-3; D not certain. This CDR3 contains 14 residues. The germline CDR1 and CDR2 sequences are SGHKS and YYEKEE (reference sequence). The V gene lost 3 bases and the J gene lost 8 bases, with 15 bases spanning the gap. CDR3 DNA sequence: TGTGCCAGCAGCTGGACTGGGCACACGGACACCATATATTTT. It translates to CASSWTGHTDTIYF.

This clone has only a few counts. The chain employs TRBV12-3 or TRBV12-4 and TRBJ1-2; TRBD1 aligns across 7 bases. Trimming at V came to 5 bases and at J to 7 bases, leaving 4 bases not matched to a gene. The CDR3 spans 12 residues. CDR3 bases: TGTGCCAGCAGTCGTGGGGACAGTGGCTACACCTTC. Translation gives CASSRGDSGYTF.

This clone was observed a single time. This chain connects TRBV4-1 to TRBJ1-2; the match to TRBD1 covers 7 bases. Looked up from germline, CDR1 is MGHRA and CDR2 is YSYEKL. The trim removed 1 base at V and 8 bases at J, leaving 4 bases unmatched. This CDR3 spans 13 amino acids. CDR3 amino acids: CASSQGQGQGYTF. As DNA, the CDR3 is TGCGCCAGCAGCCAAGGACAGGGTCAGGGCTACACCTTC.

The rearrangement uses TRBV11-2 and TRBJ2-7, with D unclear. V lost 1 base and J lost 1, with 8 bases in between. This CDR3 is built from 14 residues. Germline V CDR1 and CDR2: SGHAT, FQNNGV. In DNA, the CDR3 is TGTGCCAGCAGCTTAGTACTCACGTCCTACGAGCAGTACTTC. This translates into CASSLVLTSYEQYF. The entire variable domain, with the rest obtained from reference TRBV11-2 and TRBJ2-7, is as follows: EAGVAQSPRYKIIEKRQSVAFWCNPISGHATLYWYQQILGQGPKLLIQFQNNGVVDDSQLPKDRFSAERLKGVDSTLKIQPAKLEDSAVYLCASSLVLTSYEQYFGPGTRLTVT.

The chain links TRBV29-1 to TRBJ1-1, with D possibly TRBD1 on 5 matching bases. The CDR3 contains 14 residues. Deletions cut 7 bases from V and 1 base from J, with 16 bases between. The germline CDR1 and CDR2 sequences are SQVTM and ANQGSEA. CDR3 sequence: CSAGRGSGNTEAFF. The DNA of the CDR3 is TGCAGCGCCGGGAGGGGCAGTGGGAACACTGAAGCTTTCTTT.

The V gene is TRBV18, the J gene TRBJ2-2; tentatively, D is TRBD1 (6 bases). In germline, CDR1 is KGHSH, CDR2 LQKENI. V gave up 3 bases and J gave up 6 bases, with 11 bases separating them. The CDR3 has 14 amino acids. The CDR3 protein is CASSPFPGAGELFF. CDR3 sequence (DNA): TGTGCCAGCTCACCTTTTCCAGGGGCCGGGGAGCTGTTTTTT.

The genes are TRBV5-5 and TRBJ2-7; D is perhaps TRBD2 (5 bases). Trimming stripped 0 bases from V and 3 bases from J, with 13 bases between. CDR3 length: 15 amino acids. Germline CDR1 and CDR2: SGHKS and YYEKEE (reference sequence). CDR3 sequence (DNA): TGTGCCAGCAGCTTGGGGGCGGGCCCTCTCTACGAGCAGTACTTC. Encoded protein: CASSLGAGPLYEQYF. Based on the CDR3 plus reference TRBV5-5 and TRBJ2-7, the full variable domain is DAGVTQSPTHLIKTRGQQVTLRCSPISGHKSVSWYQQVLGQGPQFIFQYYEKEERGRGNFPDRFSARQFPNYSSELNVNALLLGDSALYLCASSLGAGPLYEQYFGPGTRLTVT.

This chain connects TRBV30 to TRBJ1-3; D not certain. The CDR3 covers 12 residues. Germline CDR1 and CDR2: GTSNPN and SVGIG (reference sequence). V gave up 0 bases and J gave up 5 bases, with 5 bases separating them. This chain's CDR3 is CAWSVLRNTIYF. In nucleotides, the CDR3 is TGTGCCTGGAGTGTCCTTAGAAACACCATATATTTT.

The V and J genes are TRBV7-3 and TRBJ2-7; tentative D call: TRBD1 (6 bases). This CDR3 spans 14 amino acids. CDR1 SGHTA and CDR2 FQGTGA come from the germline V gene. The CDR3 protein is CAVTEEQGPYEQYF. CDR3 in DNA: TGTGCTGTCACGGAGGAACAGGGTCCCTACGAGCAGTACTTC.